Listed below are T cell receptor beta chains from one sample, sequenced in a study of technical replicates of blood from a few donors. Some clones are missing from TCRdb's copy, which holds only in-frame ones; the method was immunoSEQ multiplex PCR. The sample has around 17,000 clones; more than 75% are singletons. What was sequenced was PBMCs. The receptors here all came from a human donor in good health. Each CDR3 is given without its conserved first and last residue. Not every row has a clone size; where given, it reads once, few, many or a size class.

TRBV27	NA	TRBJ1-1	ASLSWGQNTEAF
TRBV9	NA	TRBJ1-2	ASSVAIEPNYGYT
TRBV6-1	NA	TRBJ2-1	ASSSEAGGLNEQF
TRBV6-5	NA	TRBJ1-3	ASRLQGSGNTIY
TRBV27	once	TRBJ2-7	ASSSGLAGEPYEQY
TRBV10-2	NA	TRBJ1-1	ASSEFGRTEAF
TRBV7-3	once	TRBJ2-1	ASSSYLDNEQF
TRBV10-2	NA	TRBJ2-7	ASEQRGSYEQY
TRBV7-2	NA	TRBJ2-5	ASSSSGTKTQY
TRBV5-1	NA	TRBJ2-7	ASSTTSARFYEQY
TRBV15	few	TRBJ1-5	ATSIGGQGPNRPQH
TRBV7-2	NA	TRBJ1-4	ASSPSLPGQINEKLF
TRBV5-1	NA	TRBJ1-1	ASSPQGNFGTEAF
TRBV5-4	NA	TRBJ1-1	ASSLLGGDTEAF
TRBV5-1	NA	TRBJ2-7	ASSSGQSTYEQY
TRBV5-5	once	TRBJ1-3	ASSLPGASGNTIY
TRBV30	NA	TRBJ2-2	AWSPGIGELF
TRBV6-6	NA	TRBJ2-7	ASSYSGQGAYEQY
TRBV7-7	NA	TRBJ2-1	ASAASSYNEQF
TRBV30	NA	TRBJ2-7	AWGTGTGVYEQY
TRBV2	few	TRBJ2-7	ASRYPPLGQGGYEQY
TRBV5-6	NA	TRBJ2-7	ASSFSSGGAYEQY
TRBV11-2	NA	TRBJ2-7	ASSSSPAYEQY
TRBV7-9	few	TRBJ2-3	ASSPRGPDTQY
TRBV7-9	NA	TRBJ2-7	ASRQIKGTARGYEQY
TRBV6-1	NA	TRBJ2-7	ASSEALQGVYEQY
TRBV19	NA	TRBJ2-1	ASSDGGAGTSGRQF
TRBV29-1	NA	TRBJ2-6	SAVQGVTGANVLT